Listed here are 27 T cell receptor beta chains from one sample, sequenced in a study of cytomegalovirus exposure and HLA in healthy donors. Primers: 60 Vbeta forward and 13 Jbeta reverse. Sequencing was performed with immunoSEQ multiplex PCR; in TCRdb, only in-frame clones are kept and a portion is missing. The sample has some 220,000 clones; about 80% are singletons. The specimen was PBMCs. The receptors come from a woman in her forties in good health and CMV-seronegative.

V usage is TRBV6-6 and J usage is TRBJ1-6, with no clear D. The CDR3 has 13 residues. The V gene lost 6 bases and the J gene lost 5 bases, with 8 bases spanning the gap. CDR1 and CDR2 from the germline V gene are MNHNY and SVGAGI (reference sequence). DNA for the CDR3: TGTGCCAGCAGCCCCGGGAATAATTCACCCCTCCACTTT. Its protein is CASSPGNNSPLHF.

This clone was seen a handful of times. This chain connects TRBV4-1 to TRBJ1-1; no firm D call. Looked up from germline, CDR1 is MGHRA and CDR2 is YSYEKL. The CDR3 runs 16 residues. The V and J ends lost 1 base and 6 bases respectively, with 18 bases between them. CDR3 in amino acids: CASSQGRLGRESEAFF. CDR3 DNA sequence: TGCGCCAGCAGCCAAGGCCGCCTAGGACGGGAGTCTGAAGCTTTCTTT.

The CDR3 reads CASSWTLDNEQFF. The DNA for the CDR3 is TGTGCCAGCAGCTGGACTCTTGACAATGAGCAGTTCTTC. The genes are TRBV11-3 and TRBJ2-1; D is perhaps TRBD2 (5 bases). Trimming took off 4 bases at V and 5 bases at J, with 9 bases between the two ends. Germline V lookup: CDR1 SGHNT, CDR2 YENEEA. The length of the CDR3 is 13 residues.

The V call is TRBV9, the J call TRBJ2-1; D perhaps matches TRBD2 (5 bases). Germline V gene data show CDR1 as SGDLS and CDR2 as YYNGEE. The CDR3 covers 13 residues. V lost 2 bases and J 6 bases, leaving 9 bases between the germline ends. CDR3 sequence (DNA): TGTGCCAGCAGCGTCGCCGGGATCAATGAGCAGTTCTTC. Encoded protein: CASSVAGINEQFF.

This clone showed up just once. The rearrangement uses TRBV7-8 and TRBJ1-2; D gene unclear. This CDR3 is built from 15 residues. V was clipped by 1 base and J by 4 bases, with 13 bases between them. Germline lookup yields CDR1 SGHVS and CDR2 FQNEAQ. CDR3 coding DNA: TGTGCCAGCAGCTTAGTGCGGGGTCGGGGCTATGGCTACACCTTC. It specifies CASSLVRGRGYGYTF. Together with reference TRBV7-8 and TRBJ1-2, the CDR3 gives the full variable domain: GAGVSQSPRYKVAKRGQDVALRCDPISGHVSLFWYQQALGQGPEFLTYFQNEAQLDKSGLPSDRFFAERPEGSVSTLKIQRTQQEDSAVYLCASSLVRGRGYGYTFGSGTRLTVV.

This clone has just one count. This sequence joins TRBV27 and TRBJ2-5, with TRBD2 identical over 7 bases. The CDR3 has 15 residues. Germline V CDR1 and CDR2: MNHEY, SMNVEV (reference sequence). The V segment lost 6 bases and the J segment 1 base; nucleotides outside the gene matches: 8. The CDR3 spells CASRGGVKLQETQYF. CDR3 nucleotide sequence: TGTGCCAGCAGGGGGGGGGTAAAGCTCCAAGAGACCCAGTACTTC.

V and J are TRBV6-6 and TRBJ2-1; possible D gene TRBD1, 5 bases. This CDR3 is 16 amino acids long. The V gene's germline CDR1 is MNHNY and CDR2 SVGAGI (reference sequence). The V end lost 1 base, the J end lost 7 bases, and 17 bases lay between the germline ends. The CDR3 protein is CASSYLGAREGNEQFF. As DNA, the CDR3 is TGTGCCAGCAGTTACTTGGGTGCCAGGGAAGGGAATGAGCAGTTCTTC.

This rearrangement joins TRBV19 to TRBJ1-1; 9 bases align to TRBD1. Germline loops: CDR1 LNHDA, CDR2 SQIVND (reference sequence). J gave up 9 bases and V 4 bases, and 6 bases lay outside the gene matches. This CDR3 comprises 13 residues. The CDR3 DNA sequence: TGTGCCAGTAGTACTACAGGGGGCCAAAAAGCTTTCTTT. This gives the protein CASSTTGGQKAFF.

The chain carries TRBV7-9 and TRBJ2-3; 9 bases are a match to TRBD1. This CDR3 is built from 13 residues. CDR1 is SEHNR and CDR2 is FQNEAQ in the germline V gene (reference sequence). With V trimmed by 5 bases and J by 9 bases, 6 bases remained unmatched. CDR3 DNA sequence: TGTGCCAGCAGCGCCCGGGACAGGGTCACGCAGTATTTT. Residues: CASSARDRVTQYF.

V is TRBV4-1 and J is TRBJ2-5, with D tentatively TRBD1 (6 bases). The J call may be in error: the DNA end matches TRBJ2-7 better. The CDR3 totals 14 residues. Looked up from germline, CDR1 is MGHRA and CDR2 is YSYEKL. The CDR3 region has the DNA TGCGCCAGCAGCCAAGATCAGGGGCCCTACGAGCAGTACTTC. It yields the protein CASSQDQGPYEQYF.

The chain recombines TRBV4-3 with TRBJ1-2, with TRBD1 as a possible D gene (6 bases). The CDR3 runs 15 residues. Trimming removed 0 bases at V and 5 bases at J, with 13 bases between. Germline lookup yields CDR1 LGHNA and CDR2 YSLEER. Here the CDR3 reads CASSQDPQGRYGYTF. CDR3 DNA sequence: TGCGCCAGCAGCCAAGATCCCCAGGGGCGATATGGCTACACCTTC.

The rearrangement links TRBV7-2 to TRBJ1-5; D not certain. CDR3 size: 15 residues. CDR1 SGHTA and CDR2 FQGNSA come from the germline V gene. V was clipped by 1 base and J by 3 bases, with 10 bases between them. CDR3 coding DNA: TGTGCCAGCAGCTTAGGGCAGGCAGCCAATCAGCCCCAGCATTTT. Its protein is CASSLGQAANQPQHF.

V is TRBV29-1 and J is TRBJ1-1; tentatively, D is TRBD1 (6 bases). Germline V gene data show CDR1 as SQVTM and CDR2 as ANQGSEA. V was shortened by 6 bases and J by 0 bases, with 14 bases between the two germline ends. CDR3 length: 14 residues. CDR3 amino acids: CSVITGPMNTEAFF. For the CDR3, the DNA is TGCAGCGTGATTACAGGGCCTATGAACACTGAAGCTTTCTTT.

The V gene is TRBV6-1, the J gene TRBJ1-4; the D is unclear. There are 15 residues in the CDR3. Deletions cut 2 bases from V and 8 bases from J, with 15 bases between. Per germline, CDR1 MNHNS and CDR2 SASEGT. The chain's CDR3 is CASSEYFNSGEKLFF. CDR3 coding DNA: TGTGCCAGCAGTGAATATTTTAACAGTGGAGAAAAACTGTTTTTT.

The chain links TRBV15 to TRBJ2-7; 8 bases fit TRBD1. Germline V gives CDR1 LNHNV, CDR2 YYDKDF (reference sequence). CDR3 length equals 15 residues. V lost 4 bases to trimming and J lost 4 bases; unmatched junction nucleotides: 9. The CDR3 sequence is CATSTDGTGIYEQYF. The CDR3 DNA reads as TGTGCCACCAGCACCGACGGGACAGGAATATACGAGCAGTACTTC.

This chain connects TRBV18 to TRBJ1-6; 9 bases agree with TRBD1. The V gene end was trimmed by 3 bases and the J gene end by 7 bases; junction bases not matched to a gene: 7. Germline V gene data show CDR1 as KGHSH and CDR2 as LQKENI. The CDR3 is made up of 16 amino acids. The CDR3 DNA sequence: TGTGCCAGCTCACCTATTTCCGGGACAGGGAATTCACCCCTCCACTTT. Protein: CASSPISGTGNSPLHF.

This clone showed up just a few times. The V and J genes are TRBV7-8 and TRBJ2-7; 10 nucleotides line up with TRBD1. The CDR3 spans 14 residues. Germline CDR1 is SGHVS and CDR2 is FQNEAQ. The J segment lost 3 bases and the V segment lost 5 bases, leaving 4 bases of the junction unmatched. The CDR3 sequence is CASSQTGGGYEQYF. The CDR3 DNA reads as TGTGCCAGCAGCCAGACAGGGGGCGGCTACGAGCAGTACTTC.

The J gene is TRBJ1-1, the V gene TRBV30; TRBD1 matches 7 bases. CDR3 length: 14 residues. V dropped 1 base and J dropped 0; count of bases not matched to a gene: 2. The germline V gene encodes CDR1 GTSNPN and CDR2 SVGIG (reference sequence). The CDR3 DNA is TGTGCCTGGAGTGGGGACAGAGTGAACACTGAAGCTTTCTTT. Protein sequence: CAWSGDRVNTEAFF. The whole variable domain, filled in from reference TRBV30 and TRBJ1-1, reads SQTIHQWPATLVQPVGSPLSLECTVEGTSNPNLYWYRQAAGRGLQLLFYSVGIGQISSEVPQNLSASRPQDRQFILSSKKLLLSDSGFYLCAWSGDRVNTEAFFGQGTRLTVV.

This chain links TRBV6-1 with TRBJ1-4; D ambiguous. With 2 bases removed from V and 7 bases from J, the gap between germline ends came to 11 bases. Germline V lookup: CDR1 MNHNS, CDR2 SASEGT. This CDR3 spans 14 amino acids. The CDR3 DNA is TGTGCCAGCAGTGAAACAGTAATGGGTGAAAAACTGTTTTTT. Translating gives CASSETVMGEKLFF.

The rearrangement links TRBV7-9 to TRBJ1-2; TRBD1 aligns across 8 bases. Trimming took 7 bases from V and 0 from J; bases not matched to a gene: 13. CDR3 length: 17 amino acids. CDR1 and CDR2 (germline): SEHNR, FQNEAQ (reference sequence). CDR3 residues: CASNPPGGLKSNYGYTF. The CDR3 DNA reads as TGTGCCAGCAATCCACCAGGGGGCCTAAAATCTAACTATGGCTACACCTTC.

This clone was seen a few times. The chain carries TRBV27 and TRBJ2-7; D gene unclear. This CDR3 comprises 12 residues. V lost 4 bases, J lost 2 bases, and 6 bases lay in between. CDR1 and CDR2 from the germline V gene are MNHEY and SMNVEV (reference sequence). CDR3 coding DNA: TGTGCCAGCAGTTCCCACACCTACGAGCAGTACTTC. Amino acids: CASSSHTYEQYF.

As regards this clone: Germline is not matched at one junction end, which may reflect a read error. This chain links TRBV6-1 with TRBJ2-1, with 11 bases that match TRBD1. The length of the CDR3 is 13 residues. CDR1 and CDR2 (germline): MNHNS, SASEGT. The CDR3 nucleotides are TGCTCTCATGGGACAGGGGGATTGAATGAGCAGTTCTTC. Protein product: CSHGTGGLNEQFF.

CDR3 nucleotide sequence: TGCGCCAGCAGCTTGGGCGGATCCGCAAGCCTAGATACGCAGTATTTT. Amino acids: CASSLGGSASLDTQYF. The chain carries TRBV5-1 and TRBJ2-3; no firm D call. V lost 0 bases to trimming and J lost 5 bases, with 16 bases between them. The CDR3 runs to 16 residues. Germline lookup yields CDR1 SGHRS and CDR2 YFSETQ.

This clone turned up a few times. The CDR3 here is CASSGEGGYGNTIYF. In DNA, the CDR3 is TGTGCCAGCAGTGGAGAAGGGGGTTATGGAAACACCATATATTTT. The chain links TRBV2 to TRBJ1-3, with D tentatively TRBD1 (6 bases). The CDR3 loop spans 15 amino acids. V dropped 4 bases and J dropped 3 bases, with 13 bases sitting between them. Germline assignment: CDR1 SNHLY and CDR2 FYNNEI.

This clone was counted a single time. Here the CDR3 DNA reads TGTGCCAGTAGTATTGTTTCTACAGGATGGCAGCCCCAGCATTTT. This codes for CASSIVSTGWQPQHF. The chain couples TRBV19 to TRBJ1-5, with D possibly TRBD1 on 5 matching bases. This CDR3 is 15 amino acids long. V was pared by 3 bases and J by 7 bases, with 16 bases between. Germline CDR1 is LNHDA and CDR2 is SQIVND (reference sequence).

In regard to this clone: At one of its ends the junction is not consistent with the germline gene, which may arise from a read error. The chain recombines TRBV4-1 with TRBJ2-1, with 8 positions matching TRBD1. In germline, CDR1 is MGHRA, CDR2 YSYEKL. This CDR3 is built from 14 residues. The CDR3 nucleotides are TGCGCCAGCAGCCAAGATAGGGCAGGGGGCGCCGGGGTCTTC. It codes for CASSQDRAGGAGVF.

This clone was seen a few times. The chain uses TRBV5-1 and TRBJ2-1; 7 bases map to TRBD1. Losses at the gene ends were 4 bases for V and 8 bases for J; bases not matched to a gene: 6. This CDR3 comprises 13 residues. Germline V lookup: CDR1 SGHRS, CDR2 YFSETQ. The CDR3 region is CASSPVDRDEQFF. The CDR3 DNA sequence: TGCGCCAGCAGCCCTGTCGACAGGGATGAGCAGTTCTTC.